This TCR beta chain stems from a study of beta chain features in type 1 diabetes. Study results and caveats: It was not settled here whether HLA type affects TCRB rearrangement. When VDJ junctions were examined, type 1 diabetes patients showed fewer insertions and more deletions.

A single heparinised blood sample, averaging approximately 0.12 L, was obtained per donor. Sorting with CD45RO/CCR7/CD25/CD127/CD95/CD27 yielded naive, central memory, regulatory and stem-like memory CD4+ cells. cDNA synthesis used the whole RNA isolate, giving expressed TCRB sequences. Sequencing was performed with immunoSEQ multiplex PCR; in TCRdb, only in-frame clones are kept and a portion is missing. The repertoire holds around 330,000 clones, with approximately 11% as singletons. The CDR3 has 17 amino acids. Germline V gene lookup returns CDR1 MNHEY and CDR2 SMNVEV (reference sequence). V was pared by 4 bases and J by 3 bases, with 10 bases of the junction left unmatched. For this clone: As yet, its antigen is unknown.

Sequencing input: naive CD4+ T cells from blood. This rearrangement joins TRBV27 to TRBJ2-7; TRBD1 matches 12 bases. This sequence was found in a woman younger than 45 in good health. The CDR3 region is CASSYSPGTGGFYEQYF. The CDR3 DNA is TGTGCCAGCAGTTACTCACCCGGGACAGGGGGCTTCTACGAGCAGTACTTC.